These 20 T cell receptor beta chains share one sample of origin, sequenced in a study of graft-versus-host responses after intestinal transplantation. Responders labeled with CFSE (approximately 200,000) were plated with approximately 200,000 irradiated, violet-dye-labeled stimulators. Assay: immunoSEQ multiplex PCR; the TCRdb copy retains only in-frame clones and omits some. The profile covers tens of thousands of clones, with about 33% appearing a single time and 7.5% to 9.5% taken by the ten largest. This sample comprised alloreactive CD8+ T cells from a mixed lymphocyte reaction culture, obtained before intestinal transplant. The subset was: CFSE-low proliferating T cells sorted from approximately 6-day pre-transplant mixed lymphocyte reaction (GvH or HvG direction). The receptors originated from a human patient who received an intestinal transplant.

This chain uses TRBV5-6 with TRBJ2-7, with a weak D call TRBD2 (6 bases). The CDR3 has 14 residues. V was clipped by 1 base and J by 2 bases, with 10 bases between them. Germline assignment: CDR1 SGHDT and CDR2 YYEEEE. Written as DNA, the CDR3 is TGTGCCAGCAGCTTGCGGGACTTGCCCTACGAGCAGTACTTC. It codes for CASSLRDLPYEQYF.

This clone is labeled medium-sized. The chain is built from TRBV13 and TRBJ1-6; D gene ambiguous. This CDR3 has 14 residues. CDR1 is PRHDT and CDR2 is FYEKMQ in the germline V gene (reference sequence). Trimming removed 3 bases at V and 5 bases at J, with 8 bases between. In nucleotides, the CDR3 is TGTGCCAGCAGCTTTATAGGGAATAATTCACCCCTCCACTTT. It yields the protein CASSFIGNNSPLHF.

This clone was seen only a few times. The chain has TRBV5-1 and TRBJ1-2; 9 nucleotides agree with TRBD1. Germline assignment: CDR1 SGHRS and CDR2 YFSETQ. The CDR3 consists of 16 residues. Losses at the gene ends were 3 bases for V and 1 base for J; bases not matched to a gene: 7. This CDR3 is CASSSPTGGDNYGYTF. The CDR3 DNA sequence: TGCGCCAGCAGCTCCCCCACAGGGGGCGATAACTATGGCTACACCTTC.

The chain combines TRBV6-6 with TRBJ2-1; 8 bases match TRBD2. This CDR3 spans 14 amino acids. Trimming removed 5 bases from V and 2 bases from J; junction bases left unmatched: 2. Germline V gene lookup returns CDR1 MNHNY and CDR2 SVGAGI (reference sequence). The CDR3 protein is CASSHGGAYNEQFF. Here the CDR3 DNA reads TGTGCCAGCAGTCACGGGGGGGCCTACAATGAGCAGTTCTTC.

The chain is built from TRBV9 and TRBJ2-3, with 9 bases matching TRBD1. The CDR3 length is 16 residues. V lost 3 bases and J lost 0; bases outside the gene matches: 5. The germline V gene encodes CDR1 SGDLS and CDR2 YYNGEE. CDR3 DNA: TGTGCCAGCAGCGCGACAGGGGGAAAAAGCACAGATACGCAGTATTTT. Protein sequence: CASSATGGKSTDTQYF.

V and J are TRBV10-3 and TRBJ2-7, with 12 bases that match TRBD2. V gave up 10 bases and J gave up 5 bases; unmatched junction bases: 9. CDR1 and CDR2 (germline): ENHRY, SYGVKD. The CDR3 extends over 14 amino acids. The CDR3 DNA sequence: TGTGCCAGCAGCCCTAGGACTAGCGGGAACGAGCAGTACTTC. Residues: CASSPRTSGNEQYF.

This clone turned up a few times. This chain uses TRBV11-2 with TRBJ2-7, with 8 positions matching TRBD2. This CDR3 is built from 14 residues. V was pared by 8 bases and J by 3 bases, with 9 bases of the junction left unmatched. CDR1 and CDR2 from the germline V gene are SGHAT and FQNNGV. In DNA form, the CDR3 reads TGTGCCAGCTGGGGCGAAAGCGGGGGCTACGAGCAGTACTTC. Its protein is CASWGESGGYEQYF.

This clone showed up just a few times. The gene calls are TRBV11-2 and TRBJ1-5, with D possibly matching TRBD1 (6 bases). The germline CDR1 and CDR2 sequences are SGHAT and FQNNGV. V was clipped by 5 bases and J by 4 bases, with 12 bases between them. This CDR3 comprises 14 residues. Here the CDR3 reads CASSHQGINQPQHF. The CDR3 region has the DNA TGTGCCAGCAGCCACCAGGGGATAAATCAGCCCCAGCATTTT.

This clone has just a few counts. The chain couples TRBV6-5 to TRBJ2-1, with TRBD1 matching over 7 bases. The V gene end was trimmed by 6 bases and the J gene end by 3 bases; junction bases not matched to a gene: 8. The CDR3 runs 15 residues. Germline loops: CDR1 MNHEY, CDR2 SVGAGI. In DNA form, the CDR3 reads TGTGCCAGCAGCTACCGGGACAGCAGCTACAATGAGCAGTTCTTC. Its protein product is CASSYRDSSYNEQFF.

The V call is TRBV5-4, the J call TRBJ2-1; 8 bases align to TRBD1. J gave up 7 bases and V 4 bases, and 7 bases lay outside the gene matches. Germline lookup yields CDR1 SGHNT and CDR2 YYREEE (reference sequence). This CDR3 contains 14 residues. CDR3 coding DNA: TGTGCCAGCAGCCTTGTTCAGGGGGCGAATGAGCAGTTCTTC. Its translation is CASSLVQGANEQFF.

The chain employs TRBV27 and TRBJ2-7; no clear D. V was shortened by 3 bases and J by 2 bases, with 8 bases between the two germline ends. The V gene's germline CDR1 is MNHEY and CDR2 SMNVEV (reference sequence). The CDR3 has 13 amino acids. This CDR3 reads CASSLGSAYEQYF. The CDR3 DNA follows: TGTGCCAGCAGTTTGGGTTCGGCCTACGAGCAGTACTTC.

The chain combines TRBV6-4 with TRBJ2-1; possible D gene TRBD2, 6 bases. The CDR3 totals 14 residues. Looked up from germline, CDR1 is MRHNA and CDR2 is SNTAGT. V was pared by 4 bases and J by 7 bases, with 14 bases between. The CDR3 DNA reads TGTGCCAGCAGTGTAGGGACTGGAAGAAATGAGCAGTTCTTC. This gives the protein CASSVGTGRNEQFF.

By sample share, this clone is medium-sized. CDR3 sequence: CASSQEEGGVYEQYF. DNA for the CDR3: TGCGCCAGCAGCCAAGAGGAGGGAGGGGTCTACGAGCAGTACTTC. This chain connects TRBV4-1 to TRBJ2-7, with 7 bases lining up with TRBD2. Per the germline V gene, CDR1 is MGHRA and CDR2 is YSYEKL. V gave up 0 bases and J gave up 3 bases; unmatched junction bases: 5. This CDR3 contains 15 residues.

Here the CDR3 reads CSVEIVGQSPRYEQYF. The CDR3 DNA reads TGCAGCGTTGAGATTGTCGGTCAGTCCCCCCGCTACGAGCAGTACTTC. J is TRBJ2-7 and V is TRBV29-1; D is ambiguous. The germline V gene encodes CDR1 SQVTM and CDR2 ANQGSEA. The CDR3 spans 16 residues. V dropped 3 bases and J dropped 3 bases, with 21 bases sitting between them.

This clone was observed a handful of times. V and J are TRBV5-8 and TRBJ2-3; 8 bases align to TRBD1. This CDR3 is built from 15 residues. Germline assignment: CDR1 SGHTS and CDR2 YDEGEE. The junction had 7 bases not matched to a gene; V was cut back by 0 bases and J by 7 bases. This chain's CDR3 is CASSLVGQGEHTQYF. CDR3 coding DNA: TGTGCCAGCAGCTTGGTCGGACAGGGAGAACATACGCAGTATTTT.

The CDR3 here is CASSPPERANVLTF. Here the CDR3 DNA reads TGTGCCAGCAGCCCCCCGGAGAGGGCCAACGTCCTGACTTTC. The V gene is TRBV5-4, the J gene TRBJ2-6; D gene unclear. Trimming took 4 bases from V and 5 from J, leaving 10 bases between them. This CDR3 has 14 residues. The V gene's germline CDR1 is SGHNT and CDR2 YYREEE (reference sequence). Using reference TRBV5-4 and TRBJ2-6 for the parts outside the CDR3, the full variable domain is ETGVTQSPTHLIKTRGQQVTLRCSSQSGHNTVSWYQQALGQGPQFIFQYYREEENGRGNFPPRFSGLQFPNYSSELNVNALELDDSALYLCASSPPERANVLTFGAGSRLTVL.

The chain couples TRBV15 to TRBJ1-5; TRBD1 might be the D (6 bases). This CDR3 is 14 amino acids long. CDR1 is LNHNV and CDR2 is YYDKDF in the germline V gene (reference sequence). The V end was cut by 0 bases, the J end by 4 bases, with 7 bases between. DNA of the CDR3: TGTGCCACCAGCAGAGAGGACAGTAATCAGCCCCAGCATTTT. Its translation is CATSREDSNQPQHF.

There are a few counts of this clone. The J gene is TRBJ2-7, the V gene TRBV11-2; D is possibly TRBD2 (6 bases). With 2 bases removed from V and 3 bases from J, the gap between germline ends came to 11 bases. Germline V gene data show CDR1 as SGHAT and CDR2 as FQNNGV. The CDR3 spans 14 residues. The CDR3 DNA sequence: TGTGCCAGCAGCTTAACGGGTAGCGGCTACGAGCAGTACTTC. Residues: CASSLTGSGYEQYF.

The rearrangement joins TRBV2 to TRBJ1-1; 12 nucleotides align to TRBD1. V gave up 4 bases and J gave up 7 bases; unmatched junction bases: 10. In germline, CDR1 is SNHLY, CDR2 FYNNEI. The CDR3 is made up of 16 amino acids. CDR3 sequence: CASSVAGTGGDFEAFF. The CDR3 DNA sequence: TGTGCCAGCAGTGTAGCGGGGACAGGGGGCGATTTTGAAGCTTTCTTT.

This clone was picked up a small number of times. The V and J genes are TRBV4-1 and TRBJ1-1, with D possibly being TRBD1 (5 bases). This CDR3 region has 17 residues. Per the germline V gene, CDR1 is MGHRA and CDR2 is YSYEKL. V dropped 0 bases and J dropped 2 bases, with 16 bases sitting between them. CDR3 sequence: CASSQEPRAGPNTEAFF. CDR3 nucleotide sequence: TGCGCCAGCAGCCAAGAGCCGAGGGCAGGGCCAAACACTGAAGCTTTCTTT.